A single sample is the source of the 9 T cell receptor beta chains below, sequenced in a study of blood T cell repertoires in COVID-19. Using immunoSEQ multiplex PCR, the repertoire was profiled, and TCRdb retains in-frame clones only, with some absent. The repertoire holds approximately 280,000 clones, around 88% seen once, with roughly 4.8% in the top ten. Material: peripheral blood. The receptors come from a man in his forties with acute or convalescent COVID-19.

The V gene is TRBV30, the J gene TRBJ1-1; D perhaps matches TRBD1 (6 bases). Germline lookup yields CDR1 GTSNPN and CDR2 SVGIG (reference sequence). The CDR3 extends over 13 amino acids. With 5 bases removed from V and 0 bases from J, the gap between germline ends came to 10 bases. The CDR3 sequence: CAWLGQLNTEAFF. The CDR3 coding sequence is TGTGCCTGGCTGGGACAACTGAACACTGAAGCTTTCTTT.

As to this clone: Other DNA sequences in the sample encode the same CDR3. The chain has TRBV18 and TRBJ1-2; D is perhaps TRBD1 (6 bases). Germline V CDR1 and CDR2: KGHSH, LQKENI. There are 12 residues in the CDR3. V lost 5 bases and J 6 bases, leaving 10 bases between the germline ends. CDR3 DNA: TGTGCCAGCTCATCCGACAGGAATGGCTACACCTTC. Residues: CASSSDRNGYTF.

This rearrangement joins TRBV11-2 to TRBJ1-1; 10 bases match TRBD1. This CDR3 region has 14 residues. The junction had 4 bases not matched to a gene; V was cut back by 5 bases and J by 4 bases. The germline V gene has CDR1 SGHAT and CDR2 FQNNGV. The CDR3 protein is CASSRQGALTEAFF. The CDR3, as DNA: TGTGCCAGCAGCAGACAGGGGGCCCTCACTGAAGCTTTCTTT. The variable domain in full, with the rest retrieved from reference TRBV11-2 and TRBJ1-1, is EAGVAQSPRYKIIEKRQSVAFWCNPISGHATLYWYQQILGQGPKLLIQFQNNGVVDDSQLPKDRFSAERLKGVDSTLKIQPAKLEDSAVYLCASSRQGALTEAFFGQGTRLTVV.

The chain is built from TRBV30 and TRBJ2-2; tentatively, D is TRBD2 (5 bases). Trimming removed 4 bases at V and 6 bases at J, with 18 bases between. The CDR3 spans 15 residues. In germline, CDR1 is GTSNPN, CDR2 SVGIG (reference sequence). CDR3 DNA: TGTGCCTGGAAGCTATCACTAGGTCGAGCCGGGGAGCTGTTTTTT. Translation: CAWKLSLGRAGELFF.

This sequence joins TRBV4-1 and TRBJ2-3, with no clear D. Trimming shortened V by 2 bases and J by 13 bases, and 10 bases separated the two germline ends. Germline values: CDR1 MGHRA, CDR2 YSYEKL. The CDR3 has 11 amino acids. The CDR3 here is CASSQPKVKYF. DNA of the CDR3: TGCGCCAGCAGCCAACCTAAAGTGAAGTATTTT.

The rearrangement uses TRBV3-1 (or the pseudogene TRBV3-2) and TRBJ2-2, with unresolved D. Trimming pared 4 bases from V and 7 bases from J, leaving 7 bases between. Germline CDR1 and CDR2: LGHDT and YNNKEL (reference sequence). This CDR3 is 12 amino acids long. Written as DNA, the CDR3 is TGTGCCAGCAGCCGCTACGGCGGGGAGCTGTTTTTT. Translating gives CASSRYGGELFF.

The chain recombines TRBV7-8 with TRBJ1-6, with no clear D. The V end lost 1 base, the J end lost 11 bases, and 12 bases lay between the germline ends. Germline V gene lookup returns CDR1 SGHVS and CDR2 FQNEAQ. The CDR3 runs 14 residues. The CDR3 nucleotides are TGTGCCAGCAGCTTAGTACGCGGGATAGCACCCCTCCACTTT. Its translation is CASSLVRGIAPLHF.

This clone occurred once. V and J are TRBV5-4 and TRBJ1-2; 8 nucleotides line up with TRBD1. Germline lookup yields CDR1 SGHNT and CDR2 YYREEE (reference sequence). The V gene end was trimmed by 0 bases and the J gene end by 4 bases; junction bases not matched to a gene: 5. The CDR3 is 15 residues long. The CDR3 here is CASSLEDRVGYGYTF. CDR3 nucleotides: TGTGCCAGCAGCTTGGAGGACAGGGTTGGCTATGGCTACACCTTC.

V gene TRBV2 combines with J gene TRBJ1-5; D is unclear. The V gene's germline CDR1 is SNHLY and CDR2 FYNNEI. The CDR3 is 12 residues long. The ends were cut back, 5 bases at V and 7 bases at J, with 9 bases in the middle. CDR3 nucleotide sequence: TGTGCCAGCAGTAGGAGAGGACAGCCCCAGCATTTT. Protein product: CASSRRGQPQHF.